This T cell receptor (beta chain) is from a study of T cell clonality in common variable immunodeficiency. Study-level results: Reportedly, TCR beta sequences from common variable immunodeficiency showed fewer deletions and N-nucleotide insertions. Links between repertoire features and CVID complications were heterogeneity-limited.

This clone was recorded at least ten times. Its cognate antigen is unknown. The CDR3 goes on 3 residues after the read ends, and that part is filled in from the germline J gene. The method was immunoSEQ multiplex PCR; TCRdb's version includes in-frame clones alone and lacks a portion of them. Singletons are absent from the sample, which has 25,000 to 40,000 clones. The CDR3 covers 14 residues. Germline lookup yields CDR1 DFQATT and CDR2 SNEGSKA (reference sequence). The sequence was collected from a person aged 18 to 70 in good health. This chain connects TRBV20-1 to TRBJ2-4, with 8 bases that match TRBD2. The material sequenced was peripheral blood mononuclear cells. Incomplete CDR3 DNA: TGCAGTGCTATGGATAGCGGGGATCAAGAGACT. This translates into CSAMDSGDQET. The CDR3, in full, reads CSAMDSGDQETQYF.